The T cell receptor beta chain under discussion was sequenced for a study of blood T cells in healthy people across ages. This clonotype has a handful of counts. CDR1 is LGHDT and CDR2 is YNNKEL in the germline V gene (reference sequence). The CDR3 has 14 residues. V was clipped by 4 bases and J by 4 bases, with 13 bases between them. Using a J-beta primer mix together with a sample-barcoded 5' primer, a second PCR was run for roughly 7 to 11 cycles. TCRdb re-called the 5' RACE reads with MiXCR, one entry per CDR3 protein. The table has 1.6 million or so distinct CDR3 sequences, around 35% seen once. The clonotype comes from a woman aged 25-40 years in good health. The sequenced sample consisted of blood. This chain links TRBV3-1 with TRBJ1-2; D remains ambiguous. CDR3 coding DNA: TGTGCCAGCAGCCCGATGGGCCGCGTCTATGGCTACACCTTC. This translates into CASSPMGRVYGYTF.